The 3 T cell receptor beta chains in this list originate from one sample, sequenced in a study of T cell changes during pregnancy in multiple sclerosis. TCRdb's copy holds only in-frame clones and misses some; the assay was immunoSEQ multiplex PCR. The table shows around 34,000 clones, with 90% occurring only once. This sample comprised CD8+ T cells from peripheral blood mononuclear cells, obtained after pregnancy. The receptors derive from a female donor with multiple sclerosis, enrolled in a pregnancy study.

This sequence joins TRBV6-1 and TRBJ2-1; 9 bases match TRBD2. V shed 10 bases, J shed 4 bases, and the junction held 8 bases outside the gene matches. Germline V gives CDR1 MNHNS, CDR2 SASEGT. This CDR3 comprises 14 residues. The CDR3 region is CATLGAGGYNEQFF. The DNA of the CDR3 is TGTGCCACCTTGGGGGCGGGGGGGTACAATGAGCAGTTCTTC.

V and J are TRBV6-5 and TRBJ2-5, with D perhaps matching TRBD2 (5 bases). Germline values: CDR1 MNHEY, CDR2 SVGAGI. With 0 bases removed from V and 7 bases from J, the gap between germline ends came to 15 bases. The CDR3 is made up of 15 amino acids. CDR3 in amino acids: CASSYSKGGWGTQYF. CDR3 DNA: TGTGCCAGCAGTTACTCTAAGGGCGGGTGGGGGACCCAGTACTTC.

This chain joins TRBV10-3 and TRBJ1-2, with 11 bases lining up with TRBD1. Germline V CDR1 and CDR2: ENHRY, SYGVKD. This CDR3 spans 13 amino acids. V lost 7 bases, J lost 6 bases, and 4 bases stayed unmatched. CDR3 in amino acids: CAINPGQGDGYTF. The CDR3 region has the DNA TGTGCCATCAACCCGGGACAGGGGGATGGCTACACCTTC.